The source of this T cell receptor beta chain is a study of cytomegalovirus exposure and HLA in healthy donors. Notes on the study in general: Published work reported that the classifier diagnosed cytomegalovirus status with high specificity and sensitivity. One later analysis, an examination of the 120 or so validation repertoires, found that first-cohort TCR clusters tended to co-occur in them. A few chains tied to CMV proved CMV antigen-specific in vitro.

The table came from immunoSEQ multiplex PCR; TCRdb's copy has only in-frame clones and leaves some out. The table has about 250,000 clones, about 90% seen once; the top ten hold 12%. This CDR3 spans 16 amino acids. J gave up 0 bases and V 7 bases, and 6 bases lay outside the gene matches. The germline CDR1 and CDR2 sequences are SNHLY and FYNNEI. Of note for this clone: Its target is not known.

This TCR was sampled from a young man in good health and CMV-seropositive. Material: PBMCs. This chain joins TRBV2 and TRBJ1-1; TRBD1 matches at 12 bases. CDR3 loop: CASKTGTGGLNTEAFF. The CDR3 coding sequence is TGTGCCAGCAAGACCGGGACAGGGGGCCTGAACACTGAAGCTTTCTTT.